The rows below give T cell receptor beta chains drawn from one sample of a study of blood T cell repertoires in COVID-19. Profiling relied on immunoSEQ multiplex PCR, and the TCRdb table lists in-frame clones only, not all of them. Among roughly 120,000 clones listed, about 85% were seen once. What was sequenced was peripheral blood. All receptors derive from a man older than 75 with acute or convalescent COVID-19. Both conserved end residues are part of each CDR3. The D gene is left open where the match is weak. Clone size is given for some rows only: seen once, a few or many times, or a class if the clone is expanded.

. . TRBJ1-5 TRBV6-5 TGTGCCGTCAACGCACAGGGTGTTCAGCCCCAGCATTTT CAVNAQGVQPQHF
. . TRBJ2-2 TRBV24-1 TGTGCCACCAGTGACGGGATCGGCACCGGGGAGCTGTTTTTT CATSDGIGTGELFF
. . TRBJ2-3 TRBV5-1 TGCGCCAGCAGCTCGGGGTCCACAGATACGCAGTATTTT CASSSGSTDTQYF
few TRBD1 TRBJ2-2 TRBV18 TGTGCCAGCTCACCAAGTGGACAGGGCAACACCGGGGAGCTGTTTTTT CASSPSGQGNTGELFF
. TRBD1 TRBJ1-5 TRBV12-5 TGTGCTAGTGGTTTGGTAATGGGACAGGGTGGCAATCAGCCCCAGCATTTT CASGLVMGQGGNQPQHF
. . TRBJ1-2 TRBV3-1/TRBV3-2 TGTGCCAGCAGCTTTATTAACTATGGCTACACCTTC CASSFINYGYTF
. TRBD1 TRBJ1-6 TRBV24-1 TGTGCCACCAGTGATTCCCGACAGGGCGGCAATTCACCCCTCCACTTT CATSDSRQGGNSPLHF
. TRBD1 TRBJ2-7 TRBV6-5 TGTGCCAGCAGAAAGGGGGCCAGCTCCTACGAGCAGTACTTC CASRKGASSYEQYF
. . TRBJ2-1 TRBV5-1 TGCGCCAGCAGCTTGACTATATCAAGCTCCTACAATGAGCAGTTCTTC CASSLTISSSYNEQFF
few . TRBJ2-1 TRBV3-1/TRBV3-2 TGTGCCAGCAGCCTCACTAGCTGGGGGGATGAGCAGTTCTTC CASSLTSWGDEQFF
. TRBD2 TRBJ2-5 TRBV30 TGTGCCTGGAGCGGGACTACCGGTCGGGGAGCCCAGTACTTC CAWSGTTGRGAQYF
. TRBD1 TRBJ1-4 TRBV28 TGTGCCAGCAGTTTCGCACTGGGGACAGGGGATGAAAAACTGTTTTTT CASSFALGTGDEKLFF
. . TRBJ2-2 TRBV2 TGTGCCAGCAGTGTATTAAACACCGGGGAGCTGTTTTTT CASSVLNTGELFF
. . TRBJ2-5 TRBV9 TGTGCCAGCAGCTCCAATGGAGGCCAAGAGACCCAGTACTTC CASSSNGGQETQYF
. . TRBJ2-1 TRBV5-6 TGTGCCAGCAGCTTGCAATTAGTCGGGGGAAGCTCCTACAATGAGCAGTTCTTC CASSLQLVGGSSYNEQFF
. TRBD1 TRBJ1-4 TRBV2 TGTGCCAGCAGGGGGGACAGGGTTCTTGTCTTCACTAATGAAAAACTGTTTTTT CASRGDRVLVFTNEKLFF
. . TRBJ1-1 TRBV10-3 TGTGCCACCCGGACAGAAAACACTGAAGCTTTCTTT CATRTENTEAFF
. TRBD1 TRBJ2-3 TRBV2 TGTGCCAGCAGTAAGGACAGGGTTTCTAGCACAGATACGCAGTATTTT CASSKDRVSSTDTQYF
. . TRBJ2-3 TRBV24-1 TGTGCCACCAGTGCTTCAGATACGCAGTATTTT CATSASDTQYF
. . TRBJ1-4 TRBV28 TGTGCCAGCCTGCAGGATCCTGAAAAACTGTTTTTT CASLQDPEKLFF
. . TRBJ2-2 TRBV5-4 TGTGCCAGCAGCTTGGCGGGTCCGAACACCGGGGAGCTGTTTTTT CASSLAGPNTGELFF
. . TRBJ2-4 TRBV19 TGTGCCAGTACCGACAGGGCCAAAAACATTCAGTACTTC CASTDRAKNIQYF
. . TRBJ2-3 TRBV7-9 TGTGCCAGCAGCTCGGGGGCTAGCGGTGACACAGATACGCAGTATTTT CASSSGASGDTDTQYF
many . TRBJ1-1 TRBV5-6 TGTGCCAGCAGCTTACAGGCAGTCACTGAAGCTTTCTTT CASSLQAVTEAFF
. . TRBJ2-2 TRBV28 TGTGCCACCTTGGGGGGGCACACCGGGGAGCTGTTTTTT CATLGGHTGELFF
. TRBD1 TRBJ1-4 TRBV2 TGTGCCAGCAGTCAACAGGGGAGTGAAAAACTGTTTTTT CASSQQGSEKLFF
. . TRBJ1-1 TRBV6-5 TGTGCCAGCAGGAGGAACACTGAAGCTTTCTTT CASRRNTEAFF
. TRBD1 TRBJ1-1 TRBV3-1/TRBV3-2 TGTGCCAGCAGCCAGAGACAGGGGACCACTGAAGCTTTCTTT CASSQRQGTTEAFF
. . TRBJ1-5 TRBV19 TGTGCCAGTAGTATTTATTCCGTTCGGAGTAGCAATCAGCCCCAGCATTTT CASSIYSVRSSNQPQHF
. . TRBJ1-2 TRBV6-5 TGTGCCAGCCAAACGACAGGTTGGCATGGCTACACCTTC CASQTTGWHGYTF
. TRBD1 TRBJ2-1 TRBV5-1 TGCGCCAGCAGCTCGACAGGGATAGTTGAGCAGTTCTTC CASSSTGIVEQFF
. . TRBJ1-3 TRBV5-1 TGCGCCAGCAGCTTGGAAGGGGGCTCTGGAAACACCATATATTTT CASSLEGGSGNTIYF
few TRBD1 TRBJ1-6 TRBV6-6 TGTGCCAGCCTCCGGGACAGGAGCTCCTATAATTCACCCCTCCACTTT CASLRDRSSYNSPLHF
. . TRBJ1-1 TRBV7-8 TGTGCCAGCAGCTTCGGGGGGCTCACTGAAGCTTTCTTT CASSFGGLTEAFF
. . TRBJ1-6 TRBV2 TGTGCCAGCAGAGACGGGACCGGGACTGCCTATAATTCACCCCTCCACTTT CASRDGTGTAYNSPLHF
. TRBD1 TRBJ2-5 TRBV27 TGTGCTAAAGACGGGACAGCAAAAGAGACCCAGTACTTC CAKDGTAKETQYF
. TRBD2 TRBJ2-3 TRBV5-1 TGCGCCAGCAGCTTGAACCTCCAACGGGGGGGTAGCACAGATACGCAGTATTTT CASSLNLQRGGSTDTQYF
. TRBD2 TRBJ2-3 TRBV7-2 TGTGCCAGCAACATAGGACTAGCGGGAGGAGATACGCAGTATTTT CASNIGLAGGDTQYF
few TRBD1 TRBJ1-2 TRBV24-1 TGTGCCACCAGCGTGTTAAAGGGGGCAGGCTATGGCTACACCTTC CATSVLKGAGYGYTF
. . TRBJ1-5 TRBV2 TGTGCCAGCAGTGAGCTTTCGGTCAATCAGCCCCAGCATTTT CASSELSVNQPQHF